The clone carrying this TCR beta chain was seen ten or more times. TCRdb analysed the 5' RACE reads with MiXCR anew, one entry per CDR3 protein. The data hold about 90,000 distinct CDR3 sequences, with roughly 12% observed a single time. This entry comes from a study of early T cells in non-severe SARS-CoV-2 infection. Sequenced material: whole blood, taken at baseline. The clonotype comes from an adult who was a healthcare worker with PCR-confirmed SARS-CoV-2 infection or an uninfected control (not recorded which).

The CDR3 sequence: CASSLTGSNQPQHF. DNA for the CDR3: TGTGCCAGCAGCTTAACAGGGAGCAATCAGCCCCAGCATTTT. The chain joins TRBV7-9 to TRBJ1-5, with TRBD1 as a possible D gene (6 bases). Germline lookup yields CDR1 SEHNR and CDR2 FQNEAQ (reference sequence). The CDR3 loop spans 14 amino acids. Trimming took 2 bases from V and 1 from J, leaving 6 bases between them.